These T cell receptor beta chains were read from a single sample in a study of radiotherapy plus CTLA-4 blockade in lung cancer. Profiling relied on immunoSEQ multiplex PCR, and the TCRdb table lists in-frame clones only, not all of them. The sample contains roughly 98,000 clones, 75% to 85% of which appear only once. The sequencing here drew on peripheral blood, taken from a patient treated with radiotherapy plus ipilimumab. The receptors were sampled from a human donor with non-small cell lung cancer who had a partial response to radiotherapy plus ipilimumab. Both conserved end residues are part of each CDR3. D genes are given only for firm matches. A clone size is listed for some rows: how often the clone was seen (once, few, many), or a class if it is expanded.

V	J	size	D	DNA	CDR3
TRBV7-6	TRBJ2-7	few	TRBD2	TGTGCCAGCAGCTCCTCTAGCGGGAGAATCGACGAGCAGTACTTC	CASSSSSGRIDEQYF
TRBV30	TRBJ2-7	few	.	TGTGCCTGGAGGAGACAGGGAGGCTTGGACGAGCAGTACTTC	CAWRRQGGLDEQYF
TRBV6-1	TRBJ2-7	.	.	TGTGCCAGCAGTGTGCTGCGTGAGGGCGAGCAGTACTTC	CASSVLREGEQYF
TRBV18	TRBJ1-6	.	TRBD1	TGTGCCAGCTCACTGGACAGGGGGGGATCACCCCTCCACTTT	CASSLDRGGSPLHF
TRBV7-9	TRBJ2-7	.	TRBD2	TGTGCCAGCACCCCGCTTACTAGCGGGACCTACGAGCAGTACTTC	CASTPLTSGTYEQYF
TRBV19	TRBJ2-7	.	.	TGTGCCAGTAGTATAGGGTCCGGGGTAAGGTCCTACGAGCAGTACTTC	CASSIGSGVRSYEQYF
TRBV2	TRBJ2-4	.	.	TGTGCCAGCAGTGAAAGGTCGGGGGTTCTTAGCAAAAACATTCAGTACTTC	CASSERSGVLSKNIQYF
TRBV27	TRBJ2-1	.	TRBD2	TGTGCCAGCAGTTTACTGGCACTAGCGCTGAACTCCTACAATGAGCAGTTCTTC	CASSLLALALNSYNEQFF
TRBV7-3	TRBJ2-1	.	TRBD2	TGTGCCAGCAGCTCGACTAGCGCGAGCTCCTACAATGAGCAGTTCTTC	CASSSTSASSYNEQFF
TRBV9	TRBJ2-7	.	TRBD2	TGTGCCAGCAGCGCGAGCGGGAGGCCCTCCTACGAGCAGTACTTC	CASSASGRPSYEQYF
TRBV4-2	TRBJ2-6	.	TRBD1	TGTGCCAGCAGCCAGGGGGACAGAATGACTGGGGCCAACGTCCTGACTTTC	CASSQGDRMTGANVLTF
TRBV6-5	TRBJ2-7	few	TRBD2	TGTGCCAGCAGCCCATCGGGACTAGCGGTCTACGAGCAGTACTTC	CASSPSGLAVYEQYF
TRBV10-1	TRBJ2-1	.	TRBD2	TGCGCCAGCAGTGAAGGGACTAGGGGAAACAATGAGCAGTTCTTC	CASSEGTRGNNEQFF
TRBV19	TRBJ2-3	.	TRBD2	TGTGCCAGTAGTACGGGACAGCGGGGGGGCACAGATACGCAGTATTTT	CASSTGQRGGTDTQYF
TRBV18	TRBJ1-1	.	.	TGTGCCAGCTCACCACCTTCCAGGGGGAACACTGAAGCTTTCTTT	CASSPPSRGNTEAFF
TRBV7-9	TRBJ1-4	.	.	TGTGCCAGCAGCTTAGCGGACAGCAATGAAAAACTGTTTTTT	CASSLADSNEKLFF
TRBV4-1	TRBJ1-2	.	TRBD1	TGCGCCAGCAGCCAAGAGTCACAGGGGGGCTATGGCTACACCTTC	CASSQESQGGYGYTF
TRBV27	TRBJ2-1	.	.	TGTGCCAGCAGTCCTACCTGGTTTTACAATGAGCAGTTCTTC	CASSPTWFYNEQFF
TRBV9	TRBJ2-7	.	.	TGTGCCAGCAGCTCCCGGAGGGCGGACGAGCAGTACTTC	CASSSRRADEQYF
TRBV2	TRBJ1-3	.	.	TGTGCCAGCAGCCACGAGGGGCAGGGGAAAGGAAACACCATATATTTT	CASSHEGQGKGNTIYF
TRBV28	TRBJ1-4	.	.	TGTGCCAGCAGATACACAGGGTCGGGAGAAAAACTGTTTTTT	CASRYTGSGEKLFF
TRBV7-3	TRBJ2-1	few	.	TGTGCCAGCAGCTTAGGGGCGGGGAATTACAATGAGCAGTTCTTC	CASSLGAGNYNEQFF
TRBV6-1	TRBJ1-2	.	.	TGTGCCAGCAGTCAAGGGACCGGGGGTGGCTACACCTTC	CASSQGTGGGYTF
TRBV28	TRBJ1-2	few	.	TGTGCCAGCAGTTCTCAGTATGGCTACACCTTC	CASSSQYGYTF
TRBV4-1	TRBJ2-7	.	.	TGCGCCAGCAGCCAAGGAGAGAACGGGTACGAGCAGTACTTC	CASSQGENGYEQYF
TRBV6-1	TRBJ1-3	.	TRBD1	TGTGCCAGCACAGAGGGGGCAGGAAACACCATATATTTT	CASTEGAGNTIYF
TRBV5-1	TRBJ2-7	.	.	TGCGCCAGCAGCTTGGCGGGAGACCCCTACGAGCAGTACTTC	CASSLAGDPYEQYF
TRBV6-1	TRBJ1-5	few	.	TGTGCCAGCAGTGAGTCAGGGTTGAGTCCCCAGCATTTT	CASSESGLSPQHF
TRBV27	TRBJ2-5	.	TRBD1	TGTGCCAGCAGCCCCAGACAGGGGGAAGAGACCCAGTACTTC	CASSPRQGEETQYF
TRBV10-3	TRBJ2-7	.	TRBD1	TGTGCCATCAGTGAGCCTTCAGTCAGGGGGACCGACGAGCAGTACTTC	CAISEPSVRGTDEQYF
TRBV11-3	TRBJ2-1	.	.	TGTGCCAGCAGCACGGGACAAATATCCAATGAGCAGTTCTTC	CASSTGQISNEQFF
TRBV14	TRBJ2-3	.	TRBD2	TGTGCCAGCAGCCCCCAGCGGGACTCTAGCACAGATACGCAGTATTTT	CASSPQRDSSTDTQYF
TRBV27	TRBJ2-7	few	.	TGTGCCAGCAGTTTTCACAATTCATACGAGCAGTACTTC	CASSFHNSYEQYF
TRBV11-3	TRBJ2-1	.	TRBD2	TGTGCCAGCAGCTTAGAGGCGGGGGTCGGCATTGAGCAGTTCTTC	CASSLEAGVGIEQFF
TRBV2	TRBJ1-2	.	TRBD1	TGTGCCAGCAGTGAGAGAGGACAGGGATCTGGCTACACCTTC	CASSERGQGSGYTF
TRBV2	TRBJ2-6	once	.	TGTGCCAGCAGTGAAGTAGCTGGGGCCAACGTCCTGACTTTC	CASSEVAGANVLTF
TRBV5-1	TRBJ2-5	.	.	TGCGCCAGCAGCTCTTCAGGGGGGGAGACCCAGTACTTC	CASSSSGGETQYF
TRBV10-2	TRBJ1-2	.	TRBD1	TGCGCCAGCGGGACAGACCGAACTAGAGGCTACACCTTC	CASGTDRTRGYTF
TRBV7-6	TRBJ2-7	.	.	TGTGCCAGCAGCTTGGGGGGACAGAATTACGAGCAGTACTTC	CASSLGGQNYEQYF
TRBV7-9	TRBJ2-1	.	.	TGTGCCATCATCCGGTGGAGTGATGAGCAGTTCTTC	CAIIRWSDEQFF
TRBV5-1	TRBJ1-3	.	.	TGCGCCAGCAGACTGGGGTCCAGGGCTGGAAACACCATATATTTT	CASRLGSRAGNTIYF
TRBV19	TRBJ2-3	.	TRBD1	TGTGCCAGTAGTACCCTTACGGCAGGGGGAACAGATACGCAGTATTTT	CASSTLTAGGTDTQYF
TRBV29-1	TRBJ2-1	.	TRBD1	TGCAGCGGCGGACAGGGTGGGAATGAGCAGTTCTTC	CSGGQGGNEQFF
TRBV27	TRBJ2-7	.	.	TGTGCCAGCAGTGCCCCCGCAGCGGCATCCTACGAGCAGTACTTC	CASSAPAAASYEQYF
TRBV6-6	TRBJ2-7	few	TRBD1	TGTGCCAGCAGTTACTTCCGGACAGGGGTGGACGAGCAGTACTTC	CASSYFRTGVDEQYF
TRBV2	TRBJ2-7	.	.	TGTGCCAGCAGTGAAACCCCAGGAGGCTACGAGCAGTACTTC	CASSETPGGYEQYF
TRBV19	TRBJ2-5	.	TRBD1	TGTGCCAGTAGTATCCCTACAGGGGGCCGGGAGACCCAGTACTTC	CASSIPTGGRETQYF
TRBV7-8	TRBJ2-1	.	.	TGTGCCAGCAGCTTAGGACTAGGGGGGGGCAATGAGCAGTTCTTC	CASSLGLGGGNEQFF
TRBV9	TRBJ2-1	.	TRBD2	TGTGCCAGCAGCCTTTCGGCGGGAGTCGTATCCTACAATGAGCAGTTCTTC	CASSLSAGVVSYNEQFF
TRBV6-5	TRBJ1-1	.	.	TGTGCCAGCTCCCCTGGCGGCACTGAAGCTTTCTTT	CASSPGGTEAFF